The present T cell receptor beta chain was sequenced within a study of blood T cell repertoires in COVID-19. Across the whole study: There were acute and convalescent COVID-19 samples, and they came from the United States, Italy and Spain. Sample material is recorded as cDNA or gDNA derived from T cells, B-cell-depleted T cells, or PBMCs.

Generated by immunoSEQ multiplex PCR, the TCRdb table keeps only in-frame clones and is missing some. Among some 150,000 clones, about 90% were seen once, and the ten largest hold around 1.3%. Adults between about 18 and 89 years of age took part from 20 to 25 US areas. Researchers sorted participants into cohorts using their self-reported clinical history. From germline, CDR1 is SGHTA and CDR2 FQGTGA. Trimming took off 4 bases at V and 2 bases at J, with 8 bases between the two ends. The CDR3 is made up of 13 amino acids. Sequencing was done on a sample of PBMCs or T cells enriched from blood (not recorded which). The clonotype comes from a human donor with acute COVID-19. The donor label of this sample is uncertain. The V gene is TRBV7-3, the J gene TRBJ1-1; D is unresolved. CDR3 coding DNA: TGTGCCAGCAGCTCCGCAGGAAACACTGAAGCTTTCTTT. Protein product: CASSSAGNTEAFF.